Listed here are 21 T cell receptor beta chains from one sample, sequenced in a study of T cell responses to AZD1222 COVID-19 vaccine. The data were produced by immunoSEQ multiplex PCR, yet TCRdb's version contains in-frame clones alone and is incomplete. This table has about 110,000 clones, 88% appearing once. The sequencing used peripheral blood, collected on day 0 of MenACWY control vaccination. These TCRs come from an adult in good health.

This sequence joins TRBV4-3 and TRBJ1-4; D gene unclear. Per germline, CDR1 LGHNA and CDR2 YSLEER. V shed 0 bases and J shed 7 bases, with 18 bases lying between them. The CDR3 is made up of 17 amino acids. In DNA form, the CDR3 reads TGCGCCAGCAGCCAAGAGTTTGGAGGATCGGAACGTGAAAAACTGTTTTTT. Translating it yields CASSQEFGGSEREKLFF.

The chain couples TRBV23-1 to TRBJ1-2, with D possibly being TRBD1 (6 bases). TRBV23-1 is treated as an ORF (open reading frame) with a function not yet certain. The CDR3 consists of 17 residues. V was trimmed by 6 bases and J by 8 bases, leaving 28 bases between them. The CDR3 DNA sequence: TGCGCCAGCAGAGACCCTACGTCCCGGGGGGCCATGGGGGGCTACACCTTC. This translates into CASRDPTSRGAMGGYTF.

V is TRBV2 and J is TRBJ1-1, with 9 positions matching TRBD1. In germline, CDR1 is SNHLY, CDR2 FYNNEI. This CDR3 region has 13 residues. V was pared by 9 bases and J by 1 base, with 3 bases of the junction left unmatched. As DNA, the CDR3 is TGTGCCAGAGGACAGGGGAAGAACACTGAAGCTTTCTTT. It translates to CARGQGKNTEAFF. Filled out from reference TRBV2 and TRBJ1-1, the complete variable domain reads EPEVTQTPSHQVTQMGQEVILRCVPISNHLYFYWYRQILGQKVEFLVSFYNNEISEKSEIFDDQFSVERPDGSNFTLKIRSTKLEDSAMYFCARGQGKNTEAFFGQGTRLTVV.

CDR3 residues: CASRGDSLNTEAFF. CDR3 nucleotide sequence: TGTGCCAGCAGGGGAGACAGTCTGAACACTGAAGCTTTCTTT. This chain connects TRBV2 to TRBJ1-1; D possibly corresponds to TRBD1 (5 bases). Deletions cut 6 bases from V and 0 bases from J, with 11 bases between. The V gene's germline CDR1 is SNHLY and CDR2 FYNNEI. CDR3 length: 14 amino acids.

The rearrangement joins TRBV7-6 to TRBJ2-1, with D perhaps assigned TRBD1 or TRBD2 (5 bases each). V gave up 3 bases and J gave up 10 bases, with 19 bases separating them. The CDR3 contains 15 residues. Germline V CDR1 and CDR2: SGHVS, FNYEAQ. The CDR3 loop is CASSLAGRAGREQFF. In DNA form, the CDR3 reads TGTGCCAGCAGCTTGGCCGGCAGGGCGGGTAGGGAGCAGTTCTTC.

This chain links TRBV19 with TRBJ1-5, with 9 bases fitting TRBD1. This CDR3 is 13 amino acids long. V shed 8 bases, J shed 4 bases, and the junction held 3 bases outside the gene matches. The germline V gene encodes CDR1 LNHDA and CDR2 SQIVND (reference sequence). The CDR3 reads CASSDRGNQPQHF. The DNA for the CDR3 is TGTGCCAGTTCCGACAGGGGGAATCAGCCCCAGCATTTT.

The chain joins TRBV2 to TRBJ1-1, with D perhaps TRBD1 (5 bases). Trimming removed 9 bases at V and 2 bases at J, with 13 bases between. CDR1 and CDR2 from the germline V gene are SNHLY and FYNNEI. The CDR3 is 13 residues long. The CDR3 DNA is TGTGCCAGTCCCAGGGATCTAAACACTGAAGCTTTCTTT. It yields the protein CASPRDLNTEAFF. The full variable domain, rest sourced from reference TRBV2 and TRBJ1-1, is EPEVTQTPSHQVTQMGQEVILRCVPISNHLYFYWYRQILGQKVEFLVSFYNNEISEKSEIFDDQFSVERPDGSNFTLKIRSTKLEDSAMYFCASPRDLNTEAFFGQGTRLTVV.

The chain combines TRBV19 with TRBJ2-7; TRBD1 matches 10 bases. The ends lost 5 bases at V and 5 bases at J; junction bases unmatched: 9. The CDR3 length is 15 residues. CDR1 is LNHDA and CDR2 is SQIVND in the germline V gene (reference sequence). CDR3 nucleotide sequence: TGTGCCAGTAGTGTTCGGACAGGGGGGAACGACGAGCAGTACTTC. Encoded protein: CASSVRTGGNDEQYF.

The chain's CDR3 is CASRDRTSSSYNEQFF. The CDR3 DNA reads as TGTGCCAGCAGAGACAGGACTTCCAGCTCCTACAATGAGCAGTTCTTC. This chain joins TRBV27 and TRBJ2-1; D possibly corresponds to TRBD1 (6 bases). Germline lookup yields CDR1 MNHEY and CDR2 SMNVEV (reference sequence). The CDR3 consists of 16 residues. The V gene lost 6 bases and the J gene lost 0 bases, with 15 bases spanning the gap.

This clone was seen just once. The sample holds other DNA sequences that translate to the same CDR3. The V and J genes are TRBV6-5 and TRBJ2-5; D gene uncertain. Trimming pared 5 bases from V and 5 bases from J, leaving 6 bases between. The CDR3 totals 11 residues. The germline CDR1 and CDR2 sequences are MNHEY and SVGAGI. CDR3 sequence (DNA): TGTGCCAGCAGTCGCCAGGAGACCCAGTACTTC. Its protein is CASSRQETQYF.

The rearrangement joins TRBV5-1 to TRBJ2-1; 9 bases are a match to TRBD1. The CDR3 runs 17 residues. The trim removed 1 base at V and 7 bases at J, leaving 12 bases unmatched. The germline V gene has CDR1 SGHRS and CDR2 YFSETQ. The CDR3 here is CASSLKDPGQGGNEQFF. The DNA of the CDR3 is TGCGCCAGCAGCTTGAAGGACCCGGGACAGGGTGGGAATGAGCAGTTCTTC.

The chain uses TRBV4-1 and TRBJ1-2; tentatively, D is TRBD1 (6 bases). The V end was cut by 6 bases, the J end by 2 bases, with 7 bases between. The CDR3 has 12 residues. Germline values: CDR1 MGHRA, CDR2 YSYEKL. CDR3 sequence reads: CASRRGNYGYTF. CDR3 nucleotides: TGCGCCAGCAGAAGGGGGAACTATGGCTACACCTTC.

The chain links TRBV18 to TRBJ2-1; 10 positions match TRBD1. V trimming: 2 bases; J trimming: 2 bases; junction bases outside the gene matches: 0. The CDR3 is 15 amino acids. Germline CDR1 KGHSH, CDR2 LQKENI. The CDR3 reads CASSPGTGAYNEQFF. The CDR3 DNA is TGTGCCAGCTCACCAGGGACAGGGGCCTACAATGAGCAGTTCTTC.

The chain employs TRBV2 and TRBJ1-6; maybe TRBD1 (5 bases). V was trimmed by 9 bases and J by 10 bases, leaving 16 bases between them. From germline, CDR1 is SNHLY and CDR2 FYNNEI. The CDR3 sequence is 13 residues long. CDR3 in amino acids: CASSRDPPSPLHF. The CDR3 region has the DNA TGTGCCAGTTCCAGGGACCCCCCCTCACCCCTCCACTTT.

In its sample, this clone was seen once. The rearrangement uses TRBV20-1 and TRBJ1-2; a weak D match, TRBD1 (5 bases). The CDR3 has 14 residues. Germline loops: CDR1 DFQATT, CDR2 SNEGSKA (reference sequence). Trimming removed 3 bases from V and 4 bases from J, with 15 bases in between. The DNA of the CDR3 is TGCAGTGCTAGTGGGGATTGGGGCCTCTATGGCTACACCTTC. It yields the protein CSASGDWGLYGYTF.

The V call is TRBV10-1, the J call TRBJ2-1; no firm D call. Per germline, CDR1 WNHNN and CDR2 SYGVQD (reference sequence). The V end was cut by 10 bases, the J end by 7 bases, with 11 bases between. CDR3 length: 11 amino acids. The DNA for the CDR3 is TGCGCCACCTGGACGTCTAATGAGCAGTTCTTC. Protein product: CATWTSNEQFF.

V and J are TRBV6-5 and TRBJ1-1; 7 nucleotides match TRBD1. CDR1 is MNHEY, CDR2 SVGAGI, per germline. CDR3 length: 15 residues. After removal of 5 bases from V and 0 bases from J, the junction contained 6 bases not matched to a gene. CDR3 nucleotides: TGTGCCAGCAGTACTTGGGACAGCCTGAACACTGAAGCTTTCTTT. It codes for CASSTWDSLNTEAFF.

This clone was observed a single time. The rearrangement links TRBV6-2 or TRBV6-3 to TRBJ1-5; 11 positions agree with TRBD1. CDR1 is MNHEY and CDR2 is SVGEGT in the germline V gene. J lost 2 bases, V lost 2 bases, and 2 bases had no gene match. CDR3 size: 16 residues. The CDR3 sequence is CASSYRTGGRNQPQHF. In DNA, the CDR3 is TGTGCCAGCAGTTACCGGACAGGGGGCCGCAATCAGCCCCAGCATTTT.

This clone was counted a single time. This chain connects TRBV6-5 to TRBJ2-7, with D tentatively TRBD1 (5 bases). V lost 7 bases and J lost 0, with 13 bases in between. The CDR3 covers 14 residues. Germline CDR1 MNHEY, CDR2 SVGAGI. CDR3 nucleotide sequence: TGTGCCAGCAAAGGGGCAGCTAGCTCCTACGAGCAGTACTTC. Its protein product is CASKGAASSYEQYF.

The rearrangement joins TRBV5-1 to TRBJ1-1; tentative D call: TRBD1 (6 bases). The CDR3 covers 14 residues. With 4 bases removed from V and 3 bases from J, the gap between germline ends came to 13 bases. Germline V gene sequence: CDR1 SGHRS, CDR2 YFSETQ. In DNA, the CDR3 is TGCGCCAGCAGCCGGGGACAAAGGGACACTGAAGCTTTCTTT. Protein: CASSRGQRDTEAFF.

V usage is TRBV6-2 or TRBV6-3 and J usage is TRBJ1-1; no clear D gene. V dropped 6 bases and J dropped 1 base, with 6 bases sitting between them. The CDR3 consists of 12 residues. Germline V gene data show CDR1 as MNHEY and CDR2 as SVGEGT. The CDR3 sequence: CASSGRNTEAFF. CDR3 nucleotide sequence: TGTGCCAGCAGCGGACGGAACACTGAAGCTTTCTTT.